The clone carrying this T cell receptor beta chain was detected ten times or more. The entry originates in a study of low-dose radiotherapy and immunotherapy resistance in tumors. About the study: Ipilimumab 1 mg/kg every six weeks, together with nivolumab 240 mg every two weeks, was given intravenously to patients.

Documented time point: before trial treatment. First-strand cDNA used TRAV- and TRBV-specific primers, covering alpha and beta chains. Amplification of TCRs used a constant-region primer and V-primer adapter for 20 PCR cycles. TCRdb re-analysed the reads in MiXCR, keeping a single row per CDR3 protein. The table has 75,000 to 95,000 distinct CDR3 sequences, approximately 20% seen once. Germline V gives CDR1 SGHTA, CDR2 FQGTGA. The CDR3 spans 14 residues. With 5 bases removed from V and 5 bases from J, the gap between germline ends came to 13 bases. The sequence came from a male donor with prostate cancer. The gene calls are TRBV7-3 and TRBJ2-1, with unresolved D. The sample in question was PBMCs, obtained before treatment. For the CDR3, the DNA is TGTGCCAGCAGCCGCCAGGCAGGCCACAATGAGCAGTTCTTC. It specifies CASSRQAGHNEQFF.